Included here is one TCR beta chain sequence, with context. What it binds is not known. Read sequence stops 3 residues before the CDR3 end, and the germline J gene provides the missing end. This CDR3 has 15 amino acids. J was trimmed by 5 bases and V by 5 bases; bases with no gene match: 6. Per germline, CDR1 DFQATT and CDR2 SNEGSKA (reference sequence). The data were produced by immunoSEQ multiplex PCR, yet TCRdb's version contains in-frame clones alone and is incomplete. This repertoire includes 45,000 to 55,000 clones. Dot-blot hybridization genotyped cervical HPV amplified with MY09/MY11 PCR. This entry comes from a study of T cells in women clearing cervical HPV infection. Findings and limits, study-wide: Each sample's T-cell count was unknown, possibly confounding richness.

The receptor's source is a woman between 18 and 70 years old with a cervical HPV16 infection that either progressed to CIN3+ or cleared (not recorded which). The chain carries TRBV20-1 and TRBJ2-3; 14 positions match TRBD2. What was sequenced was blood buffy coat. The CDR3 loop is CSAWTSGGRLDTQYF. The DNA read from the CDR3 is TGCAGTGCTTGGACTAGCGGGGGGAGATTAGATACG.